A selection of T cell receptor beta chains follows, all from one sample in a study of T cell repertoires in cytomegalovirus infection. TCRdb called the reads again in MiXCR, with one record for every CDR3 protein. The sample carries about 89,000 distinct CDR3 sequences, 25% to 30% recorded once. These receptors' targets are unknown. The specimen comprised CD8+ T cells from cultured PBMCs, sampled from culture after CMV antigen stimulation. The source is a human donor in good health (CMV status not recorded). Some clones in this sample may be carry-over from other donors' samples. CDR3s include the opening cysteine and the closing phenylalanine or tryptophan. The D gene is left open where the match is weak. Only part of the rows carry a size: once, few, many, or a class if the clone is expanded.

V	size	J	D	DNA	CDR3
TRBV6-6	many	TRBJ2-2	TRBD2	TGTGCCAGCATTAGACTAGCCCATGGGGGGGAGCTGTTTTTT	CASIRLAHGGELFF
TRBV27	many	TRBJ2-1	NA	TGTGCCAGCAGCTTGAGTGGTGGCAATGAGCAGTTCTTC	CASSLSGGNEQFF
TRBV6-1	NA	TRBJ2-1	TRBD2	TGTGCCAGCGCGGGGGGGGGCGGTTATGAGCAGTTCTTC	CASAGGGGYEQFF
TRBV7-6	NA	TRBJ1-1	NA	TGTGCCAGCAGAACGGATGAAGCTTTCTTT	CASRTDEAFF
TRBV27	NA	TRBJ2-1	NA	TGTGCCAGCAGTCCGTACTCCTACAATGAGCAGTTCTTC	CASSPYSYNEQFF
TRBV20-1	few	TRBJ2-1	NA	TGCAGTGCTCCCACCTTGGGACTTCCCAATGAGCAGTTCTTC	CSAPTLGLPNEQFF
TRBV11-2	NA	TRBJ2-1	NA	TGTGCCAGCAGCTTAGTTGCCGGGCTCTACAATGAGCAGTTCTTC	CASSLVAGLYNEQFF
TRBV7-9	many	TRBJ2-2	TRBD2	TGTGCCAGCAGCTCTCGGACTAGCCCGGACGGGGAGCTGTTTTTT	CASSSRTSPDGELFF
TRBV28	NA	TRBJ2-5	TRBD2	TGTGCCAGCAGGATATCTAGCGGGGAACAAGAGACCCAGTACTTC	CASRISSGEQETQYF
TRBV14	NA	TRBJ1-2	TRBD1	TGTGCCAGCAGCCAAGATCTGACAGGGGGTGCTGGCTACACCTTC	CASSQDLTGGAGYTF
TRBV12-3/TRBV12-4	NA	TRBJ2-7	TRBD1	TGTGCCAGCAGTTTAGCGGACAGGGACGGCGAGCAGTACTTC	CASSLADRDGEQYF
TRBV5-4	NA	TRBJ1-1	NA	TGTGCCAGCAGCTTGTGGGGGGCGAACACTGAAGCTTTCTTT	CASSLWGANTEAFF
TRBV28	NA	TRBJ2-7	TRBD1	TGTGCCAGCAGTACCCCGGACAGGGGCCTTACCTACGAGCAGTACTTC	CASSTPDRGLTYEQYF
TRBV12-3/TRBV12-4	NA	TRBJ2-3	NA	TGTGCCAGCAGTTTAGGCCGGGGGATAGATACGCAGTATTTT	CASSLGRGIDTQYF
TRBV27	once	TRBJ1-2	NA	TGTGCCAGCAGTCCCATAGACGGGGCCCAGTATGGCTACACCTTC	CASSPIDGAQYGYTF
TRBV12-3/TRBV12-4	few	TRBJ1-1	NA	TGTGCCAGCAGTTTTGGGGTTGAAGCTTTCTTT	CASSFGVEAFF
TRBV7-9	few	TRBJ2-3	NA	TGTGCCAGCAGCCCTATTGAGAGAGGAGATACGCAGTATTTT	CASSPIERGDTQYF
TRBV3-1	NA	TRBJ2-3	TRBD2	TGTGCCAGCAGCCAAGAAGGGAGGCGGGGGTCGGGGGATACGCAGTATTTT	CASSQEGRRGSGDTQYF
TRBV6-1	NA	TRBJ1-5	NA	TGTGCCAGCAGTGAATTCGGATTTTATCCCAATCAGCCCCAGCATTTT	CASSEFGFYPNQPQHF
TRBV11-2	NA	TRBJ2-7	NA	TGTGCCAGCAGCTTAGGAGTCCACGAGCAGTACTTC	CASSLGVHEQYF
TRBV5-1	few	TRBJ1-2	NA	TGCGCCAGCAGCTTGGGGACAGTAGCAGGCTACACCTTC	CASSLGTVAGYTF
TRBV19	few	TRBJ1-1	TRBD1	TGTGCCAGTAGTATTGGACAGGTCTACACTGAAGCTTTCTTT	CASSIGQVYTEAFF
TRBV27	NA	TRBJ1-1	NA	TGTGCCAGCTCCTTTACTCGGGGGGCGGGAACTGAAGCTTTCTTT	CASSFTRGAGTEAFF
TRBV7-8	many	TRBJ1-1	NA	TGTGCCAGCAGCCCAGACAGATTGAACACTGAAGCTTTCTTT	CASSPDRLNTEAFF
TRBV11-2	NA	TRBJ2-2	NA	TGTGCCAGCAGCGCAAGCGCGGAAACCGGGGAGCTGTTTTTT	CASSASAETGELFF
TRBV2	few	TRBJ2-3	TRBD2	TGTGCCAGCAGGCAGAGCGGGGGGCACACAGATACGCAGTATTTT	CASRQSGGHTDTQYF
TRBV27	NA	TRBJ1-2	NA	TGTGCCAGCAGTCCCAGACAGCCACATAACTATGGCTACACCTTC	CASSPRQPHNYGYTF
TRBV27	few	TRBJ1-5	NA	TGTGCCAGCAGCTTGGGGGGTGGGAGCAATCAGCCCCAGCATTTT	CASSLGGGSNQPQHF
TRBV5-6	many	TRBJ1-1	TRBD1	TGTGCCAGCAGGGCCGGGACAGGGGGCTTCGGTTTCACTGAAGCTTTCTTT	CASRAGTGGFGFTEAFF
TRBV7-2	many	TRBJ2-1	NA	TGTGCCAGCAGCTTACAGAGAGGGGGGCCCTACAATGAGCAGTTCTTC	CASSLQRGGPYNEQFF
TRBV9	many	TRBJ1-4	NA	TGTGCCAGCAGCGGGGATAGTGAAAAACTGTTTTTT	CASSGDSEKLFF
TRBV5-6	NA	TRBJ2-5	TRBD2	TGTGCCAGCAGCCCGAGGACTAGCTTCGGGGAGACCCAGTACTTC	CASSPRTSFGETQYF
TRBV12-3/TRBV12-4	many	TRBJ1-5	NA	TGTGCCAGCAGTTTAATAGGGAAGGGCAATCAGCCCCAGCATTTT	CASSLIGKGNQPQHF
TRBV27	many	TRBJ2-2	NA	TGTGCCAGCAGTTTACTTGCCGGGGAGCTGTTTTTT	CASSLLAGELFF
TRBV7-6	NA	TRBJ2-1	NA	TGTGCCAGCAGCTTAGAGATGAGGGTCCATGAGCAGTTCTTC	CASSLEMRVHEQFF
TRBV6-8	NA	TRBJ2-2	TRBD1	TGTGCCAGCTACAGGGGTGACACCGGGGAGCTGTTTTTT	CASYRGDTGELFF
TRBV12-3/TRBV12-4	few	TRBJ2-7	NA	TGTGCCAGCAGTTCCCCGAGCTCCTACGAGCAGTACTTC	CASSSPSSYEQYF
TRBV6-6	NA	TRBJ2-7	NA	TGTGCCAGCAGCCCCGGGATCTCCTACGAGCAGTACTTC	CASSPGISYEQYF
TRBV2	NA	TRBJ2-1	TRBD2	TGTGCCAGCAGTGATCCGGGACTAGCAAAGAATGAGCAGTTCTTC	CASSDPGLAKNEQFF
TRBV7-4	NA	TRBJ1-1	TRBD1	TGTGCCACCTCGGGACAGACGAACACTGAAGCTTTCTTT	CATSGQTNTEAFF
TRBV3-1	NA	TRBJ2-5	TRBD1	TGTGCCAGCAGCCAAGACACAGGGGTTGAAGAGACCCAGTACTTC	CASSQDTGVEETQYF
TRBV4-1	many	TRBJ1-6	NA	TGCGCCAGCAGCCAAGAATGGGTCTCCGGGACGATAGATTCACCCCTCCACTTT	CASSQEWVSGTIDSPLHF